The rows below give T cell receptor beta chains drawn from one sample of a study of T-cell memory formation after mild COVID-19. TCRdb used MiXCR to reprocess the 5' RACE reads, holding one entry per CDR3 protein. The sample consists of fewer than 600,000 distinct CDR3 sequences, about 20% of them appearing once. Sequenced: PBMCs or a T cell subset sorted from them (not recorded which). These receptors were obtained from an adult woman who had mild COVID-19 (a few samples of this study predate the infection). Cell type and time point are not known. Both conserved end residues are part of each CDR3. The D gene is left open where the match is weak. For some rows the clone size is stated as once, few or many, or as a class when expanded; others skip it.

TRBD2 | TRBJ2-7 | many | TRBV5-1 | 13 | TGCGCCAGCAGCTTGTGGCGGGAGGGCGAGCAGTACTTC | CASSLWREGEQYF
. | TRBJ2-5 | few | TRBV6-2/TRBV6-3 | 14 | TGTGCCAGCGCGGAAGGTAGCGTCCAAGAGACCCAGTACTTC | CASAEGSVQETQYF
. | TRBJ1-5 | few | TRBV5-6 | 14 | TGTGCCAGCAGCTTGGAGACCGTTCATCAGCCCCAGCATTTT | CASSLETVHQPQHF
. | TRBJ1-1 | . | TRBV7-9 | 17 | TGTGCCAGCAGCTTAGTTACTATTCGGCAGGTGAACACTGAAGCTTTCTTT | CASSLVTIRQVNTEAFF
. | TRBJ2-5 | few | TRBV5-1 | 16 | TGCGCCAGCAGCCAAGGACTTAGCGACAGGCGAGAGACCCAGTACTTC | CASSQGLSDRRETQYF
. | TRBJ2-3 | . | TRBV2 | 15 | TGTGCCAGCAAATTTGCGACGGGAAACACAGATACGCAGTATTTT | CASKFATGNTDTQYF
TRBD1 | TRBJ1-2 | . | TRBV7-9 | 16 | TGTGCCAGCAGCACCGAAAGGACAGGGGAGGCATCTGGCTACACCTTC | CASSTERTGEASGYTF
TRBD2 | TRBJ2-3 | . | TRBV7-2 | 18 | TGTGCCAGCAGCCAGAGGCCGGGACTAGCGGGAGGGTTAGATACGCAGTATTTT | CASSQRPGLAGGLDTQYF
TRBD2 | TRBJ2-7 | few | TRBV7-8 | 16 | TGTGCCAGCAGCTCCGCGGGAGGCAGATCGTCAGGCGAGCAGTACTTC | CASSSAGGRSSGEQYF
. | TRBJ1-1 | . | TRBV29-1 | 13 | TGCAGCGTTGGGGCGGGGATGAACACTGAAGCTTTCTTT | CSVGAGMNTEAFF
TRBD1 | TRBJ1-4 | many | TRBV7-6 | 16 | TGTGCCAGCAGCTTATTCGTAGACAGGGCTAATGAAAAACTGTTTTTT | CASSLFVDRANEKLFF
TRBD2 | TRBJ2-5 | . | TRBV6-5 | 19 | TGTGCCAGCAGTTACTCCGTCGGGACTAGCTCCCCGGGGCAAGAGACCCAGTACTTC | CASSYSVGTSSPGQETQYF
TRBD1 | TRBJ2-7 | . | TRBV2 | 14 | TGTGCCAGCACCCCTCGACAGGGTACCTACGAGCAGTACTTC | CASTPRQGTYEQYF
TRBD2 | TRBJ2-5 | . | TRBV7-9 | 18 | TGTGCCAGCAGCCTGGGACTAGCGGGTAGGGGACCCGGGGAGACCCAGTACTTC | CASSLGLAGRGPGETQYF
TRBD1 | TRBJ2-1 | few | TRBV5-6 | 15 | TGTGCCAGCAGCTTTCTGGACAGGAGGTACAATGAGCAGTTCTTC | CASSFLDRRYNEQFF
. | TRBJ2-5 | few | TRBV9 | 16 | TGTGCCAGCAGCGTACAGGGCGGGGGCCCTCAAGAGACCCAGTACTTC | CASSVQGGGPQETQYF
. | TRBJ1-2 | . | TRBV5-6 | 14 | TGTGCCAGCAGCTTGCCAGCCAGGGTCACCGGCTACACCTTC | CASSLPARVTGYTF
. | TRBJ1-1 | . | TRBV19 | 12 | TGTGCCAGTACCCCCGGACAGACTGAAGCTTTCTTT | CASTPGQTEAFF
TRBD1 | TRBJ1-3 | few | TRBV30 | 17 | TGTGCCTGGAGTGTAGGACAGGGGCCGAGCTCTGGAAACACCATATATTTT | CAWSVGQGPSSGNTIYF
. | TRBJ2-3 | . | TRBV7-2 | 15 | TGTGCCAGCAGCCGTGACCCCTTTAGCACAGATACGCAGTATTTT | CASSRDPFSTDTQYF
. | TRBJ2-1 | . | TRBV24-1 | 14 | TGTGCCACCAGTCCGAGGGGGGACAACAATGAGCAGTTCTTC | CATSPRGDNNEQFF
TRBD1 | TRBJ2-7 | many | TRBV12-3/TRBV12-4 | 14 | TGTGCCAGCAGTCCGGACAGGGCGGCCTACGAGCAGTACTTC | CASSPDRAAYEQYF
. | TRBJ1-2 | . | TRBV20-1 | 15 | TGCAGTGCTAGAGATTTAACAGCTTCCCACTATGGCTACACCTTC | CSARDLTASHYGYTF
TRBD2 | TRBJ2-7 | few | TRBV14 | 13 | TGTGCCAGCAGCAGGATCGGGGGGACCGAGCAGTACTTC | CASSRIGGTEQYF
. | TRBJ1-4 | many | TRBV27 | 15 | TGTGCCAGCAGGCGTTCACGCGGGGCGGGGGAAAAACTGTTTTTT | CASRRSRGAGEKLFF